This entry is about one T cell receptor beta chain. The table came from immunoSEQ multiplex PCR; TCRdb's copy has only in-frame clones and leaves some out. The sample consists of some 720,000 clones, 85% to 90% of them appearing once. This record comes from a study of shared T cell receptors in the human thymus. Trimming cost V 4 bases and J 1 base; bases outside gene matches: 10. In germline, CDR1 is MGHRA, CDR2 YSYEKL. The CDR3 loop spans 18 amino acids. This same sample was also part of a study on human thymus T cells.

This sequence joins TRBV4-1 and TRBJ2-2; 9 bases are shared with TRBD2. The specimen sequenced was thymocytes. The source is a boy less than two years old with a congenital heart defect. CDR3 DNA: TGCGCCAGCAGCCTCCAGCGGGAGGTGGGTCGGAACACCGGGGAGCTGTTTTTT. Its protein product is CASSLQREVGRNTGELFF.